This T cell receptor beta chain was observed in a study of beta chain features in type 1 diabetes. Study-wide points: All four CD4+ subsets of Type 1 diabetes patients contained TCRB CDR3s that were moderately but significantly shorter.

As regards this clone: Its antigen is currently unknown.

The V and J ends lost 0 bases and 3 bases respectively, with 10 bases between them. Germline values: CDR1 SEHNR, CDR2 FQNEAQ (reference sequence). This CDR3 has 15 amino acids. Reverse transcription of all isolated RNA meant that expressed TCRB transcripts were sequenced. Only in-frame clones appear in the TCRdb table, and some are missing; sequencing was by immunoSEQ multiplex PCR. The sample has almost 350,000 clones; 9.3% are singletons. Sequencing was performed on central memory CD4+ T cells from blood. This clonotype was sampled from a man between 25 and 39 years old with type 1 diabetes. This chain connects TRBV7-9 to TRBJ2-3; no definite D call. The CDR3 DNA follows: TGTGCCAGCAGCTTAGCAAGGAGAGGAACAGATACGCAGTATTTT. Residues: CASSLARRGTDTQYF.